The 21 T cell receptor beta chains below were found in one sample sequenced in a study of OX40 agonist ivuxolimab in advanced cancers. Produced via immunoSEQ multiplex PCR; TCRdb's table is partial and in-frame only. The sample holds over 60,000 clones; 94% are singletons and the top ten take 15% to 19%. This sample comprised CD4+ or CD8+ T cells sorted from blood, obtained in a trial of the OX40 agonist ivuxolimab. Receptors were obtained from an adult with an advanced solid tumor such as melanoma, head and neck, liver or kidney cancer.

The genes are TRBV29-1 and TRBJ2-2; possible D gene TRBD1, 6 bases. The CDR3 spans 14 residues. In germline, CDR1 is SQVTM, CDR2 ANQGSEA. V dropped 6 bases and J dropped 3 bases, with 14 bases sitting between them. CDR3 bases: TGCAGCGTCGATACCGGACAGTACACCGGGGAGCTGTTTTTT. As protein: CSVDTGQYTGELFF.

The chain links TRBV6-6 to TRBJ2-5; 7 bases agree with TRBD1. The V gene's germline CDR1 is MNHNY and CDR2 SVGAGI (reference sequence). The CDR3 has 13 amino acids. V lost 10 bases, J lost 1 base, and 6 bases stayed unmatched. DNA for the CDR3: TGTGCCACCGGACAGGTGGGCCAAGAGACCCAGTACTTC. Translating gives CATGQVGQETQYF.

The CDR3, as DNA: TGTGCCAGCAGCTTGTACACCGGGACGGCCTATGGCTACACCTTC. This translates into CASSLYTGTAYGYTF. This chain uses TRBV5-8 with TRBJ1-2; weak D call: TRBD1 (5 bases). CDR3 length equals 15 residues. V lost 1 base and J lost 4, with 14 bases in between. Germline values: CDR1 SGHTS, CDR2 YDEGEE.

V usage is TRBV11-2 and J usage is TRBJ1-1, with a weak D call TRBD1 (6 bases). V was pared by 3 bases and J by 5 bases, with 13 bases between. Germline CDR1 is SGHAT and CDR2 is FQNNGV. The CDR3 has 14 amino acids. The CDR3 protein is CASSFPSGATEAFF. CDR3 nucleotide sequence: TGTGCCAGCAGCTTCCCCTCGGGGGCGACTGAAGCTTTCTTT. Filled out from reference TRBV11-2 and TRBJ1-1, the complete variable domain reads EAGVAQSPRYKIIEKRQSVAFWCNPISGHATLYWYQQILGQGPKLLIQFQNNGVVDDSQLPKDRFSAERLKGVDSTLKIQPAKLEDSAVYLCASSFPSGATEAFFGQGTRLTVV.

V usage is TRBV11-3 and J usage is TRBJ1-1; perhaps TRBD1 as D (5 bases). The CDR3 extends over 13 amino acids. With 2 bases removed from V and 11 bases from J, the gap between germline ends came to 15 bases. In germline, CDR1 is SGHNT, CDR2 YENEEA. The CDR3: CASSLKSGTVAFF. The CDR3 nucleotides are TGTGCCAGCAGCTTAAAGTCTGGGACGGTGGCTTTCTTT.

V gene TRBV27 combines with J gene TRBJ2-7; no clear D. The CDR3 consists of 14 residues. Germline V gene lookup returns CDR1 MNHEY and CDR2 SMNVEV (reference sequence). The ends were cut back, 5 bases at V and 7 bases at J, with 18 bases in the middle. The CDR3 loop reads CASSPVMTSREQYF. The DNA of the CDR3 is TGTGCCAGCAGTCCCGTGATGACATCGCGGGAGCAGTACTTC.

The chain recombines TRBV28 with TRBJ2-1; 8 nucleotides match TRBD1. V gave up 4 bases and J gave up 6 bases; unmatched junction bases: 5. Germline assignment: CDR1 MDHEN and CDR2 SYDVKM. CDR3 length equals 14 residues. In nucleotides, the CDR3 is TGTGCCAGCAGTTCAGGGGGCATCGGCAATGAGCAGTTCTTC. This encodes CASSSGGIGNEQFF.

The V call is TRBV18, the J call TRBJ2-7, with no clear D. Germline V gene data show CDR1 as KGHSH and CDR2 as LQKENI. The CDR3 covers 13 residues. V was clipped by 3 bases and J by 6 bases, with 12 bases between them. The CDR3 bases are TGTGCCAGCTCACCCCCCACCTCGGCCGAGCAGTACTTC. Translating it yields CASSPPTSAEQYF. The whole variable domain, filled in from reference TRBV18 and TRBJ2-7, reads NAGVMQNPRHLVRRRGQEARLRCSPMKGHSHVYWYRQLPEEGLKFMVYLQKENIIDESGMPKERFSAEFPKEGPSILRIQQVVRGDSAAYFCASSPPTSAEQYFGPGTRLTVT.

The chain couples TRBV5-4 to TRBJ1-2, with TRBD1 matching 8 bases. This CDR3 has 14 residues. CDR1 is SGHNT, CDR2 YYREEE, per germline (reference sequence). With 4 bases clipped from V and 4 bases from J, the junction kept 6 bases outside the gene matches. The CDR3 region is CASSAGTGSYGYTF. The CDR3 nucleotides are TGTGCCAGCAGCGCCGGGACAGGATCCTATGGCTACACCTTC.

V is TRBV7-2 and J is TRBJ1-6; D not certain. CDR1 is SGHTA, CDR2 FQGNSA, per germline. This CDR3 has 14 residues. V shed 8 bases and J shed 4 bases, with 12 bases lying between them. CDR3 sequence: CASGKERYNSPLHF. The DNA for the CDR3 is TGTGCCAGCGGAAAAGAGCGGTATAATTCACCCCTCCACTTT. The entire variable domain, with the rest obtained from reference TRBV7-2 and TRBJ1-6, is as follows: GAGVSQSPSNKVTEKGKDVELRCDPISGHTALYWYRQSLGQGLEFLIYFQGNSAPDKSGLPSDRFSAERTGGSVSTLTIQRTQQEDSAVYLCASGKERYNSPLHFGNGTRLTVT.

This rearrangement joins TRBV6-1 to TRBJ2-1; perhaps TRBD2 as D (6 bases). CDR3 length: 17 amino acids. Germline values: CDR1 MNHNS, CDR2 SASEGT. Trimming removed 4 bases from V and 8 bases from J, with 24 bases in between. DNA for the CDR3: TGTGCCAGCAGTGCCCCCCCGGCAGGCTCTCCGGGGGATGAGCAGTTCTTC. It is translated as CASSAPPAGSPGDEQFF.

The chain carries TRBV14 and TRBJ2-3; either TRBD1 or TRBD2 may supply D (6 bases each). V shed 4 bases and J shed 1 base, with 12 bases lying between them. The CDR3 runs 15 residues. The V gene's germline CDR1 is SGHDN and CDR2 FVKESK. The DNA of the CDR3 is TGTGCCAGCAGCCTCTTGGGGGGCGGCACAGATACGCAGTATTTT. It specifies CASSLLGGGTDTQYF.

The chain links TRBV10-3 to TRBJ1-2; D unclear. The CDR3 length is 11 residues. V lost 2 bases to trimming and J lost 7 bases, with 5 bases between them. Germline V gives CDR1 ENHRY, CDR2 SYGVKD. CDR3 in DNA: TGTGCCATCAGTGAGGCCGGTGGCTACACCTTC. Translation: CAISEAGGYTF.

J is TRBJ1-2 and V is TRBV23-1; D remains ambiguous. TRBV23-1 is annotated as an ORF whose role is uncertain. The CDR3 totals 12 residues. Trimming took 10 bases from V and 4 from J, leaving 13 bases between them. CDR3 DNA sequence: TGCGCCACCAGACGGGAACCCTATGGCTACACCTTC. Translating it yields CATRREPYGYTF.

In its sample, this clone was seen once. V is TRBV6-5 and J is TRBJ2-7; D not certain. The ends were cut back, 4 bases at V and 3 bases at J, with 10 bases in the middle. The CDR3 spans 13 residues. Per the germline V gene, CDR1 is MNHEY and CDR2 is SVGAGI. Here the CDR3 reads CASSWKSGYEQYF. The CDR3 DNA reads TGTGCCAGCAGTTGGAAATCTGGCTACGAGCAGTACTTC.

The chain combines TRBV14 with TRBJ1-2; D not resolved. From germline, CDR1 is SGHDN and CDR2 FVKESK. The V and J ends lost 3 bases and 3 bases respectively, with 11 bases between them. This CDR3 is 14 amino acids long. The CDR3 spells CASSHDLGDYGYTF. The CDR3 DNA is TGTGCCAGCAGCCATGACCTTGGAGACTATGGCTACACCTTC. The whole variable domain, filled in from reference TRBV14 and TRBJ1-2, reads EAGVTQFPSHSVIEKGQTVTLRCDPISGHDNLYWYRRVMGKEIKFLLHFVKESKQDESGMPNNRFLAERTGGTYSTLKVQPAELEDSGVYFCASSHDLGDYGYTFGSGTRLTVV.

The chain carries TRBV28 and TRBJ2-1, with 9 bases identical to TRBD1. The CDR3 length is 15 residues. CDR1 is MDHEN and CDR2 is SYDVKM in the germline V gene. Trimming took 3 bases from V and 10 from J; bases not matched to a gene: 10. The CDR3 here is CASSFPPGTGSEQFF. The CDR3 coding sequence is TGTGCCAGCAGTTTCCCCCCCGGGACAGGGTCCGAGCAGTTCTTC.

The gene calls are TRBV7-2 and TRBJ1-1; perhaps TRBD1 as D (5 bases). CDR1 and CDR2 from the germline V gene are SGHTA and FQGNSA. The V gene lost 3 bases and the J gene lost 5 bases, with 16 bases spanning the gap. The CDR3 is made up of 15 amino acids. In DNA form, the CDR3 reads TGTGCCAGCAGCTTGTCACCAGGGAGGAGGACTGAAGCTTTCTTT. Translated: CASSLSPGRRTEAFF.

V gene TRBV18 combines with J gene TRBJ1-1; D possibly corresponds to TRBD1 (5 bases). V was cut by 3 bases and J by 4 bases, with 27 bases left in between. CDR1 KGHSH and CDR2 LQKENI come from the germline V gene. The CDR3 consists of 19 residues. CDR3 sequence (DNA): TGTGCCAGCTCACCGGCGGATCGAAGGTACAGTTTGGGGGGCACTGAAGCTTTCTTT. Its protein product is CASSPADRRYSLGGTEAFF.

This rearrangement joins TRBV5-1 to TRBJ1-5; 10 bases are shared with TRBD1. J was trimmed by 4 bases and V by 0 bases; bases with no gene match: 1. This CDR3 region has 15 residues. Germline CDR1 SGHRS, CDR2 YFSETQ. The CDR3 protein is CASSLAGQGNQPQHF. CDR3 nucleotide sequence: TGCGCCAGCAGCTTGGCGGGACAGGGGAATCAGCCCCAGCATTTT.

CDR3 region: CASSVDRGLADTQYF. The CDR3 region has the DNA TGTGCCAGCAGCGTGGACAGGGGGCTCGCAGATACGCAGTATTTT. The gene calls are TRBV9 and TRBJ2-3; 11 nucleotides agree with TRBD1. Germline V gene data show CDR1 as SGDLS and CDR2 as YYNGEE. The CDR3 is 15 amino acids. With V trimmed by 2 bases and J by 4 bases, 3 bases remained unmatched.